The next 8 T cell receptor beta chains were all read from a single sample in a study of blood T cell repertoires in COVID-19. Only in-frame clones appear in the TCRdb table, and some are missing; sequencing was by immunoSEQ multiplex PCR. Seen here are about 130,000 clones, 70% to 90% observed once, and the top ten hold approximately 1.2%. Sequenced input: peripheral blood. The receptors were sampled from a woman older than 75 with acute or convalescent COVID-19.

In nucleotides, the CDR3 is TGCGCCAGCAGCCTCTCTAGGGCTAGCGGAGTAGGGAATACGCAGTATTTT. It encodes CASSLSRASGVGNTQYF. The V and J genes are TRBV4-3 and TRBJ2-3; 7 positions match TRBD2. The CDR3 sequence is 17 residues long. CDR1 and CDR2 from the germline V gene are LGHNA and YSLEER. The J segment lost 7 bases and the V segment lost 4 bases, leaving 17 bases of the junction unmatched.

This chain links TRBV4-2 with TRBJ2-3; no reliable D call. The germline gives CDR1 LGHNA, CDR2 YNFKEQ. This CDR3 contains 14 residues. V was pared by 0 bases and J by 5 bases, with 9 bases between. The CDR3 DNA reads TGTGCCAGCAGCCAAGATTCGAGAGGAGATACGCAGTATTTT. Residues: CASSQDSRGDTQYF.

This chain joins TRBV29-1 and TRBJ2-5; possible D gene TRBD1, 6 bases. Trimming removed 5 bases from V and 5 bases from J, with 12 bases in between. The CDR3 runs 12 residues. The germline CDR1 and CDR2 sequences are SQVTM and ANQGSEA. The CDR3 bases are TGCAGCGTTCAAGTCAGGGGTGAGACCCAGTACTTC. This gives the protein CSVQVRGETQYF.

The V and J genes are TRBV5-4 and TRBJ2-5; D is uncertain. Trimming pared 1 base from V and 2 bases from J, leaving 12 bases between. Germline V gives CDR1 SGHNT, CDR2 YYREEE (reference sequence). The CDR3 is made up of 15 amino acids. Written as DNA, the CDR3 is TGTGCCAGCAGCTTGAAGTTAGGCGGACAAGAGACCCAGTACTTC. This translates into CASSLKLGGQETQYF.

The gene calls are TRBV5-1 and TRBJ2-6; the D gene is possibly TRBD1 (5 bases). CDR3 length equals 15 residues. Deletions cut 3 bases from V and 0 bases from J, with 7 bases between. Germline assignment: CDR1 SGHRS and CDR2 YFSETQ. For the CDR3, the DNA is TGCGCCAGCAGCTCCCAGGGCTCTGGGGCCAACGTCCTGACTTTC. Amino acids: CASSSQGSGANVLTF.

This rearrangement joins TRBV28 to TRBJ1-2; 7 bases map to TRBD1. CDR1 is MDHEN, CDR2 SYDVKM, per germline. With 1 base clipped from V and 4 bases from J, the junction kept 6 bases outside the gene matches. The CDR3 runs to 15 residues. CDR3 region: CASSLLAGGIYGYTF. In nucleotides, the CDR3 is TGTGCCAGCAGTTTATTGGCAGGGGGAATCTATGGCTACACCTTC.

The rearrangement links TRBV7-2 to TRBJ1-1; D gene ambiguous. The CDR3 covers 15 residues. From germline, CDR1 is SGHTA and CDR2 FQGNSA. V was clipped by 1 base and J by 0 bases, with 9 bases between them. This chain's CDR3 is CASSLVEGLNTEAFF. CDR3 in DNA: TGTGCCAGCAGCTTAGTGGAGGGATTGAACACTGAAGCTTTCTTT.

This chain links TRBV5-4 with TRBJ2-7, with 8 bases lining up with TRBD1. V was clipped by 10 bases and J by 4 bases; unmatched bases: 16. The CDR3 extends over 15 amino acids. In germline, CDR1 is SGHNT, CDR2 YYREEE (reference sequence). The CDR3 DNA reads TGTGCCCGTCTCGTACAGGACAGGGAGGAGTACGAGCAGTACTTC. Protein sequence: CARLVQDREEYEQYF.